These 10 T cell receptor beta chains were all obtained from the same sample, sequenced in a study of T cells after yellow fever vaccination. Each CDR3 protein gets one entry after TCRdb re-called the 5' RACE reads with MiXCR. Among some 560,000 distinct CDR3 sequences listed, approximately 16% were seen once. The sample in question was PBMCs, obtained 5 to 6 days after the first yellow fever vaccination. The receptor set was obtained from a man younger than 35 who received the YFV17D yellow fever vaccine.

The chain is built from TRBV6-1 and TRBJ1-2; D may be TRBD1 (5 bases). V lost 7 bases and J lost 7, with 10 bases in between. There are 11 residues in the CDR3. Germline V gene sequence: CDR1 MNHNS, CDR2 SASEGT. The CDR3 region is CASTPGSGYTF. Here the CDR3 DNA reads TGTGCCAGCACCCCAGGGAGTGGCTACACCTTC.

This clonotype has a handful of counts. The chain's CDR3 is CASSNPGLQQYF. CDR3 DNA: TGTGCCAGCAGCAATCCCGGGCTTCAGCAGTACTTC. The V and J genes are TRBV7-2 and TRBJ2-7; D call uncertain. This CDR3 spans 12 amino acids. V was cut by 5 bases and J by 8 bases, with 13 bases left in between. The germline V gene encodes CDR1 SGHTA and CDR2 FQGNSA.

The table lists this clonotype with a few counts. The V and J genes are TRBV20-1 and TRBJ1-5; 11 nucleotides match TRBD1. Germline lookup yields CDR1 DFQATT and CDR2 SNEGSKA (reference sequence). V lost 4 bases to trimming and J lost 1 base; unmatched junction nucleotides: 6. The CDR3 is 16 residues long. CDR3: CSATRTGGKSNQPQHF. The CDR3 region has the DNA TGCAGTGCTACTCGGACAGGGGGCAAGAGCAATCAGCCCCAGCATTTT.

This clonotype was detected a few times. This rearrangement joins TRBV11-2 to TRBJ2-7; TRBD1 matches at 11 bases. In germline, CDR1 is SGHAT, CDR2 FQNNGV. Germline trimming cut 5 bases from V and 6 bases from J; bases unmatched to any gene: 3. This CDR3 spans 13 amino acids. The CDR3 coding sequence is TGTGCCAGCAGCCGGGACAGGGGGATCGAGCAGTACTTC. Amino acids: CASSRDRGIEQYF. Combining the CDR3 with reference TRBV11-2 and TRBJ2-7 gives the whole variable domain EAGVAQSPRYKIIEKRQSVAFWCNPISGHATLYWYQQILGQGPKLLIQFQNNGVVDDSQLPKDRFSAERLKGVDSTLKIQPAKLEDSAVYLCASSRDRGIEQYFGPGTRLTVT.

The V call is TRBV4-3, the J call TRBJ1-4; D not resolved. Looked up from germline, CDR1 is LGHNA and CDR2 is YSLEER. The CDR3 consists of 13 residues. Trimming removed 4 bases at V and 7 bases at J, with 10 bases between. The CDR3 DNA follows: TGCGCCAGCAGCCTCGCCGAAGCTGAAAAACTGTTTTTT. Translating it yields CASSLAEAEKLFF.

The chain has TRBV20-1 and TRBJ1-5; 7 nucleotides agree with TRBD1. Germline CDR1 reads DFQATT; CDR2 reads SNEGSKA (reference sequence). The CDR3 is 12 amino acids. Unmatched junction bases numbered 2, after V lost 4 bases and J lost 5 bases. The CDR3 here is CSANRGDQPQHF. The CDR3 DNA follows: TGCAGTGCTAACAGGGGCGATCAGCCCCAGCATTTT.

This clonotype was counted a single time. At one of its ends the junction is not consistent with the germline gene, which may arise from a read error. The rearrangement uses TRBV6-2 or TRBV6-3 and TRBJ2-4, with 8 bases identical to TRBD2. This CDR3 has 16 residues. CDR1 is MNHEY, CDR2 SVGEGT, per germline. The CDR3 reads CSSSYSRTSAKNIQYF. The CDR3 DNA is TGTTCCAGCAGTTACTCGCGGACTAGCGCCAAAAACATTCAGTACTTC.

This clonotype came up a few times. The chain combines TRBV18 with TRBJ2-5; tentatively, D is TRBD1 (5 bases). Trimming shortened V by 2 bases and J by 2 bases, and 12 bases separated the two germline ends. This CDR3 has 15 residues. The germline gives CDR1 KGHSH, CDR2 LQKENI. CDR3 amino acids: CASSPTVQGQETQYF. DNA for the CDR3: TGTGCCAGCTCACCAACCGTGCAGGGACAAGAGACCCAGTACTTC.

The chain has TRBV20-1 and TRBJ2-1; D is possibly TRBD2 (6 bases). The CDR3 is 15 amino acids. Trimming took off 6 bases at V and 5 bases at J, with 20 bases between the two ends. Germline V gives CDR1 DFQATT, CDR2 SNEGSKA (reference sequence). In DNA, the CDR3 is TGCAGTGCCCGGTTTGCCGCCGGGGGTAACAATGAGCAGTTCTTC. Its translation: CSARFAAGGNNEQFF.

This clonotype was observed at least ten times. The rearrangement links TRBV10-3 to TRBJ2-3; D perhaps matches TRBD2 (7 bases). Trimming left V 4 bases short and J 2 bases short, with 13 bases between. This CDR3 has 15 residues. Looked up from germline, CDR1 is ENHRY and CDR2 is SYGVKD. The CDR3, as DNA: TGTGCCATCAGTGGAGGCGGGGGCAACACAGATACGCAGTATTTT. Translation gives CAISGGGGNTDTQYF.